One TCR beta chain is described in this entry. The antigen remains unidentified. The record originates from a study of intratumoral heterogeneity in liver cancer. Overall study: Most patients were male, with a median age of roughly 66 years. Study outcomes and limitations: Tumor-infiltrating lymphocyte representation was acknowledged to be under-sampled.

Only in-frame clones appear in the TCRdb table, and some are missing; sequencing was by immunoSEQ multiplex PCR. The repertoire holds 20,000 to 25,000 clones, approximately 70% seen once, with about 17% in the top ten. V was pared by 6 bases and J by 4 bases, with 12 bases between. The CDR3 runs 13 residues. The V gene's germline CDR1 is MNHEY and CDR2 SVGAGI. Before surgical resection, these early-stage hepatocellular carcinoma patients received no treatment. No macroscopic necrosis or hemorrhage was seen in sampled areas. The starting material was tumor-adjacent normal tissue, obtained before any cancer treatment. The TCR comes from a woman in her 70s with hepatocellular carcinoma. The gene calls are TRBV6-5 and TRBJ1-2, with D perhaps TRBD1 (5 bases). CDR3 in DNA: TGTGCCAGCAGGGCCCGGGGGAGCTATGGCTACACCTTC. Translating it yields CASRARGSYGYTF.